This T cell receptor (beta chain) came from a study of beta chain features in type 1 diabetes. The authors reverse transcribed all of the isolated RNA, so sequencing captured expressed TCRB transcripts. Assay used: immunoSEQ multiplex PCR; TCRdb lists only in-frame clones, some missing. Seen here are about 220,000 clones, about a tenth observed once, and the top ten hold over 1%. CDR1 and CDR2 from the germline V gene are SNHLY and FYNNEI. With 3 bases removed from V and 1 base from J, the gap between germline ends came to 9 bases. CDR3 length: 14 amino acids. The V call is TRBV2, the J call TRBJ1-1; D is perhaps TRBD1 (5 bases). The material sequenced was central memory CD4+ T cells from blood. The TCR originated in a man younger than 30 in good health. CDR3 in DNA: TGTGCCAGCAGTGATCGGGGCCCGAACACTGAAGCTTTCTTT. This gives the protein CASSDRGPNTEAFF.